This entry is about one T cell receptor beta chain. Germline-derived CDR1 and CDR2 are MNHEY and SMNVEV (reference sequence). The germline V and J ends were trimmed by 1 base and 1 base, with 16 bases remaining between them. The CDR3 has 17 residues. The assay was immunoSEQ multiplex PCR, and TCRdb's table has in-frame clones only and misses some. Of over 250,000 clones in the sample, just over 85% are singletons; the top ten hold 0.9% to 1.1%. This entry comes from a study of cytomegalovirus exposure and HLA in healthy donors. The sequence came from a woman in her late teens or twenties in good health and CMV-seronegative. The chain joins TRBV27 to TRBJ2-5; possible D gene TRBD1, 7 bases. Sequencing was done on a sample of PBMCs. The CDR3 reads CASSLLAGGPIQETQYF. DNA for the CDR3: TGTGCCAGCAGTTTATTAGCAGGGGGGCCGATCCAAGAGACCCAGTACTTC.